This TCR beta chain stems from a study of lymphopenia after photon versus proton radiotherapy. Concerning this clone itself: Antigen specificity is unknown.

Findings and caveats of the study: Post-nadir diversity loss with photons came from oligoclonal expansion, particularly CD8+ Temra cells. Proton therapy kept repertoires fairly stable, unlike photons, which gained effector/memory cells.

Assay used: immunoSEQ multiplex PCR; TCRdb lists only in-frame clones, some missing. The repertoire holds 65,000 to 75,000 clones, with over 70% as singletons. In germline, CDR1 is SGHTA, CDR2 FQGTGA. This CDR3 is 15 amino acids long. Trimming pared 1 base from V and 3 bases from J, leaving 12 bases between. The material sequenced was peripheral blood, taken from a patient treated with proton-based radiotherapy. V and J are TRBV7-3 and TRBJ1-2, with a tentative D call TRBD1 (6 bases). The source of this sequence is a man aged 80 or over with esophageal cancer. The chain's CDR3 is CASSLRTERYYGYTF. The CDR3 DNA is TGTGCCAGCAGCTTAAGGACAGAACGGTACTATGGCTACACCTTC.